This T cell receptor beta chain emerged from a study of cytotoxic CD8 clonotypes in ibrutinib-treated CLL. V trimming: 4 bases; J trimming: 1 base; junction bases outside the gene matches: 5. Germline CDR1 SQVTM, CDR2 ANQGSEA. This CDR3 is 14 amino acids long. Sequenced by immunoSEQ multiplex PCR; TCRdb stores in-frame clones only, minus some. This table has 250,000 or so clones, 70% appearing once. V and J are TRBV29-1 and TRBJ2-5; 8 bases map to TRBD2. The sample in question was PBMCs, obtained after 24 months of ibrutinib treatment. This sequence originates from a human donor with chronic lymphocytic leukemia. CDR3 in amino acids: CSVVAGSVQETQYF. CDR3 bases: TGCAGCGTTGTAGCGGGGAGTGTCCAAGAGACCCAGTACTTC. The full variable domain, rest sourced from reference TRBV29-1 and TRBJ2-5, is SAVISQKPSRDICQRGTSLTIQCQVDSQVTMMFWYRQQPGQSLTLIATANQGSEATYESGFVIDKFPISRPNLTFSTLTVSNMSPEDSSIYLCSVVAGSVQETQYFGPGTRLLVL.